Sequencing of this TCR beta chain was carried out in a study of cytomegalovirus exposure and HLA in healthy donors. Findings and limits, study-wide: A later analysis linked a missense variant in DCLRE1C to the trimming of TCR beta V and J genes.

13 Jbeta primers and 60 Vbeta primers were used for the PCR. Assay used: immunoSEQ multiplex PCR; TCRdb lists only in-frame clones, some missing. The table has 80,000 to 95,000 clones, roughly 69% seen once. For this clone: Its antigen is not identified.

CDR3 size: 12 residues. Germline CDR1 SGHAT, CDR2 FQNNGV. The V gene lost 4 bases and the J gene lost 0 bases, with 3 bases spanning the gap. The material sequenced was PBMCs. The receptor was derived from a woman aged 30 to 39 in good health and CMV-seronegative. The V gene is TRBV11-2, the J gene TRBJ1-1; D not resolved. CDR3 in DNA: TGTGCCAGCAGCTCCATGAACACTGAAGCTTTCTTT. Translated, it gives CASSSMNTEAFF. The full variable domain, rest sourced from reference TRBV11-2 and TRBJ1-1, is EAGVAQSPRYKIIEKRQSVAFWCNPISGHATLYWYQQILGQGPKLLIQFQNNGVVDDSQLPKDRFSAERLKGVDSTLKIQPAKLEDSAVYLCASSSMNTEAFFGQGTRLTVV.